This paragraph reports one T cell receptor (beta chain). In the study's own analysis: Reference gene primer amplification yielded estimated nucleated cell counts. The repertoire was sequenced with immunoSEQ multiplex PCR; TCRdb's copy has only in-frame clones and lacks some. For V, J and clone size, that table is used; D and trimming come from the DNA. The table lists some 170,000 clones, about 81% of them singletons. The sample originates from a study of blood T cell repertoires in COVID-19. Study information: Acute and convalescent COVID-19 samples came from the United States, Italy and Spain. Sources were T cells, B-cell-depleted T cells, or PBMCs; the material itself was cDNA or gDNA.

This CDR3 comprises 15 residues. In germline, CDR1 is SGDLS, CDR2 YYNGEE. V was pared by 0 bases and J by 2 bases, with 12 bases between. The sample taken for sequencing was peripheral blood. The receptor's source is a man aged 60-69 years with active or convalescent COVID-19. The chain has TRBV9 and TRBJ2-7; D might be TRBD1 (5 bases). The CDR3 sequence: CASSVEYDSPYEQYF. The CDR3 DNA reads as TGTGCCAGCAGCGTAGAGTACGACAGCCCCTACGAGCAGTACTTC. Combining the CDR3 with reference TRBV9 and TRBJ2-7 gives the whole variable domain DSGVTQTPKHLITATGQRVTLRCSPRSGDLSVYWYQQSLDQGLQFLIQYYNGEERAKGNILERFSAQQFPDLHSELNLSSLELGDSALYFCASSVEYDSPYEQYFGPGTRLTVT.